This TCR beta chain came from a study of PD-L1 blockade in urothelial cancer. This clone was observed once. The same CDR3 also results from other DNA sequences found in this sample. Between 1 and 8 samples, pretreatment and on-treatment, were given by each patient. V shed 7 bases and J 5 bases; nucleotides not matched to a gene: 7. Per the germline V gene, CDR1 is MNHEY and CDR2 is SVGAGI. The CDR3 is 15 residues long. The templates were synthetic TCR analogs, and they were spiked into each PCR. Clones were sequenced by immunoSEQ multiplex PCR, and TCRdb holds only the in-frame ones, with some missing. The sample contains roughly 84,000 clones, 82% of which appear only once.

This specimen was PBMCs, taken around atezolizumab (anti-PD-L1) treatment. The chain joins TRBV6-5 to TRBJ2-7, with 14 bases aligning to TRBD2. The sequence derives from a man between 65 and 85 years old with urothelial cancer. CDR3 sequence: CASTRLAGGMNEQYF. CDR3 sequence (DNA): TGTGCCAGCACTCGACTAGCGGGAGGGATGAACGAGCAGTACTTC.